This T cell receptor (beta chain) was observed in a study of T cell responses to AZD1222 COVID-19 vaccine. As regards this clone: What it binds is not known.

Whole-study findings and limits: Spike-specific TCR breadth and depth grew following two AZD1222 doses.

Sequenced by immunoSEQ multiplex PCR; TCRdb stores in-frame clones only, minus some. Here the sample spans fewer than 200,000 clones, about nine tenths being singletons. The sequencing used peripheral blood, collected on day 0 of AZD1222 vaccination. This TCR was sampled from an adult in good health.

Here the CDR3 reads CASSAPTSQYF. The CDR3 bases are TGTGCCAGCAGTGCTCCTACGTCCCAGTACTTC. The genes are TRBV2 and TRBJ2-5; no reliable D call. V lost 4 bases and J lost 9, with 9 bases in between. The V gene's germline CDR1 is SNHLY and CDR2 FYNNEI. There are 11 residues in the CDR3.